This T cell receptor (beta chain) emerged from a study of CD8 T cells in ankylosing spondylitis. TCRdb independently ran MiXCR on the 5' RACE reads; one entry per CDR3 protein. The sample contains about 800,000 distinct CDR3 sequences, 10% to 15% of which appear only once. With respect to this clonotype: Antigen unknown.

Findings and limits, study-wide: A TCR beta motif of several highly homologous variants appeared characteristic of ankylosing spondylitis blood.

The germline gives CDR1 DFQATT, CDR2 SNEGSKA (reference sequence). The V gene lost 0 bases and the J gene lost 0 bases, with 9 bases spanning the gap. The CDR3 contains 15 residues. Material: blood, either unsorted or a sorted T cell fraction (not recorded which). The TCR comes from a male donor with ankylosing spondylitis. The genes are TRBV20-1 and TRBJ1-5; no clear D. The CDR3 DNA sequence: TGCAGTGCTAGAGATCACAGACCTAGCAATCAGCCCCAGCATTTT. This codes for CSARDHRPSNQPQHF.